The 25 T cell receptor beta chains given below trace back to one sample, sequenced in a study of CD8+CD57+ T cells in acquired aplastic anemia. Patients picked for sequencing had shown CD8+CD57+ cell expansion detected by flow cytometry. According to the study, genomic DNA was the template for TCR beta VDJ and CDR3 profiling. TCRdb used MiXCR to reprocess the reads, holding one entry per CDR3 protein. This sample has about 120,000 distinct CDR3 sequences; about two fifths occur once, and the top ten carry approximately 2.6%. The source material was sorted CD4+, CD8+, or CD8+CD57+ T cells (not recorded which) from PBMCs. These receptors all come from a human donor with aplastic anemia.

The chain uses TRBV10-2 and TRBJ2-7, with D perhaps matching TRBD1 (6 bases). This CDR3 has 19 residues. The germline gives CDR1 WSHSY, CDR2 SAAADI. V lost 2 bases and J lost 2, with 25 bases in between. DNA for the CDR3: TGCGCCAGCAGTGAGCCCCACGACCTCGGCAGGGGAAGTACCTACGAGCAGTACTTC. Protein product: CASSEPHDLGRGSTYEQYF.

As regards this clonotype: This is likely a read error, given that the CDR3 carries no conserved phenylalanine or tryptophan at its end. This chain links TRBV14 with TRBJ1-6; the D gene is possibly TRBD1 (5 bases). In germline, CDR1 is SGHDN, CDR2 FVKESK. CDR3 length: 17 residues. Trimming left V 8 bases short and J 6 bases short, with 23 bases between. The CDR3 spells CASSPAGGSLSNSPLHS. DNA for the CDR3: TGTGCCAGCTCGCCCGCGGGGGGATCTTTGAGTAATTCACCCCTCCACTCT.

This clonotype was picked up many times. This chain connects TRBV24-1 to TRBJ1-3, with 8 positions matching TRBD1. Germline V gene data show CDR1 as KGHDR and CDR2 as SFDVKD. The junction had 1 base not matched to a gene; V was cut back by 1 base and J by 0 bases. This CDR3 has 16 amino acids. The CDR3 bases are TGTGCCACCAGTGATTTCACAGGGGGCTCTGGAAACACCATATATTTT. Its protein is CATSDFTGGSGNTIYF.

On this clonotype itself: The junction and the germline gene differ at one end; a read error may be behind it. The chain couples TRBV10-3 to TRBJ1-1; unclear D gene. This CDR3 has 15 amino acids. The V gene's germline CDR1 is ENHRY and CDR2 SYGVKD. This CDR3 reads CAISESTGRTTEVFF. CDR3 sequence (DNA): TGTGCCATCAGTGAGTCGACGGGTCGTACCACTGAAGTTTTCTTT.

This clonotype has ten or more counts. The chain recombines TRBV9 with TRBJ1-1, with TRBD1 matching 7 bases. The CDR3 totals 15 residues. V lost 0 bases to trimming and J lost 6 bases; unmatched junction nucleotides: 8. Looked up from germline, CDR1 is SGDLS and CDR2 is YYNGEE. Written as DNA, the CDR3 is TGTGCCAGCAGCGTAGGGAGGGGGCGAGTATCTGAAGCTTTCTTT. Translating it yields CASSVGRGRVSEAFF.

In its sample, this clonotype was seen many times. The gene calls are TRBV12-3 or TRBV12-4 and TRBJ1-1; D is uncertain. The V end lost 6 bases, the J end lost 9 bases, and 11 bases lay between the germline ends. CDR3 length: 11 amino acids. The CDR3 protein is CASSLVGQAFF. CDR3 bases: TGTGCCAGCAGCCTCGTGGGTCAAGCTTTCTTT.

The J gene is TRBJ2-7, the V gene TRBV24-1; no definite D call. Per the germline V gene, CDR1 is KGHDR and CDR2 is SFDVKD. Between the trimmed V and J ends, which lost 4 bases and 3 bases, there was a span of 12 bases. The CDR3 length is 14 residues. The chain's CDR3 is CATSESGINYEQYF. CDR3 sequence (DNA): TGTGCCACCAGTGAATCTGGGATTAACTACGAGCAGTACTTC.

The rearrangement links TRBV9 to TRBJ2-5; D possibly corresponds to TRBD2 (6 bases). Germline V gene sequence: CDR1 SGDLS, CDR2 YYNGEE. Between the trimmed V and J ends, which lost 0 bases and 2 bases, there was a span of 14 bases. The length of the CDR3 is 16 residues. CDR3 DNA sequence: TGTGCCAGCAGCGTAGGGGAGCTGGGACTTCAAGAGACCCAGTACTTC. Translated: CASSVGELGLQETQYF. Full variable domain (missing parts from reference TRBV9 and TRBJ2-5): DSGVTQTPKHLITATGQRVTLRCSPRSGDLSVYWYQQSLDQGLQFLIQYYNGEERAKGNILERFSAQQFPDLHSELNLSSLELGDSALYFCASSVGELGLQETQYFGPGTRLLVL.

CDR3 nucleotide sequence: TGTGCCAGCAGTTCCGGGACAGGGGCCAACTACGAGCAGTACGTC. As protein: CASSSGTGANYEQYV. The V and J genes are TRBV2 and TRBJ2-7; 10 nucleotides match TRBD1. The length of the CDR3 is 15 residues. With V trimmed by 5 bases and J by 3 bases, 7 bases remained unmatched. Germline V gene lookup returns CDR1 SNHLY and CDR2 FYNNEI.

The chain joins TRBV10-3 to TRBJ1-2; 8 bases match TRBD1. The CDR3 loop spans 13 amino acids. Germline assignment: CDR1 ENHRY and CDR2 SYGVKD. V shed 4 bases, J shed 4 bases, and the junction held 2 bases outside the gene matches. CDR3 sequence: CAISAGTGYGYTF. CDR3 DNA: TGTGCCATCAGTGCCGGGACAGGCTATGGCTACACCTTC.

This clonotype showed up many times. The chain carries TRBV20-1 and TRBJ1-1; unclear D gene. The germline V gene encodes CDR1 DFQATT and CDR2 SNEGSKA (reference sequence). This CDR3 contains 12 residues. V gave up 6 bases and J gave up 1 base, with 9 bases separating them. The CDR3 here is CSAPAENTEAFF. CDR3 bases: TGCAGTGCCCCAGCTGAGAACACTGAAGCTTTCTTT.

This clonotype was counted once. The chain employs TRBV19 and TRBJ1-6; D perhaps matches TRBD1 (5 bases). Trimming took 0 bases from V and 7 from J, leaving 10 bases between them. The CDR3 consists of 15 residues. Germline CDR1 reads LNHDA; CDR2 reads SQIVND (reference sequence). The CDR3 reads CASSIDRAGNSPLHF. The CDR3 coding sequence is TGTGCCAGTAGTATAGATAGGGCAGGGAATTCACCCCTCCACTTT.

This clonotype has only one observation. The gene calls are TRBV2 and TRBJ1-1; D unresolved. V lost 0 bases, J lost 5 bases, and 19 bases lay in between. The V gene's germline CDR1 is SNHLY and CDR2 FYNNEI. This CDR3 spans 17 amino acids. The CDR3 DNA sequence: TGTGCCAGCAGTGAAGCGGGATCGACCCGGCGGGGTACTGAAGCTTTCTTT. Residues: CASSEAGSTRRGTEAFF.

There are many counts of this clonotype. In DNA, the CDR3 is TGCGCCAGCAGCCAAGTTGGCGGGGGGTCCATGAATGAGCAGTTCTTC. Amino acid sequence: CASSQVGGGSMNEQFF. V usage is TRBV4-1 and J usage is TRBJ2-1, with 8 positions matching TRBD2. The germline V gene has CDR1 MGHRA and CDR2 YSYEKL. V lost 1 base and J lost 7; bases outside the gene matches: 9. The length of the CDR3 is 16 residues.

This clonotype was detected many times. V is TRBV2 and J is TRBJ1-5, with D hard to call. Germline CDR1 reads SNHLY; CDR2 reads FYNNEI. V shed 2 bases and J shed 11 bases, with 19 bases lying between them. There are 15 residues in the CDR3. The CDR3 DNA reads TGTGCCAGCAGTGAAAGCGCGACCGGGAGCGGGTCCCAGCATTTT. This translates into CASSESATGSGSQHF.

In its sample, this clonotype was seen many times. The chain uses TRBV25-1 and TRBJ2-6; possible D gene TRBD1, 5 bases. V was shortened by 2 bases and J by 0 bases, with 8 bases between the two germline ends. This CDR3 has 16 residues. Germline-derived CDR1 and CDR2 are MGHDK and SYGVNS. CDR3 in DNA: TGTGCCAGCAGTGAAGACAGACTCTCTGGGGCCAACGTCCTGACTTTC. Amino acids: CASSEDRLSGANVLTF.

The sample holds one count of this clonotype. A much larger clone differs from this one at a single base, so this may be a read error. The chain is built from TRBV7-6 and TRBJ2-2, with 8 nucleotides matching TRBD2. Germline V lookup: CDR1 SGHVS, CDR2 FNYEAQ. CDR3 length equals 16 residues. CDR3 in DNA: TGTTCCAGCAGCCAAACGGGGGGGCCTTACACCGGGGAGCTGTTTTTT. It codes for CSSSQTGGPYTGELFF.

In this sample, this clonotype turned up many times. The genes are TRBV14 and TRBJ1-1, with unresolved D. The V end was cut by 1 base, the J end by 1 base, with 13 bases between. In germline, CDR1 is SGHDN, CDR2 FVKESK. This CDR3 is built from 16 residues. CDR3: CASSQGAGDPNTEAFF. CDR3 DNA sequence: TGTGCCAGCAGCCAAGGGGCAGGAGACCCGAACACTGAAGCTTTCTTT.

Turning to this clonotype: At one of its ends the junction is not consistent with the germline gene, which may arise from a read error. The V and J genes are TRBV5-1 and TRBJ1-2, with 12 bases aligning to TRBD1. The germline gives CDR1 SGHRS, CDR2 YFSETQ. This CDR3 contains 15 residues. CDR3 region: CASSPGTGGGYGCTF. The CDR3 nucleotides read TGCGCCAGCAGCCCTGGGACAGGGGGCGGTTATGGCTGCACCTTC.

The CDR3 region has the DNA TGTGCCAGCAGTGAGGGACAGGGGGCAGATACGCAGTATTTT. Translated: CASSEGQGADTQYF. The rearrangement joins TRBV6-4 to TRBJ2-3; 11 bases fit TRBD1. The CDR3 totals 14 residues. The trim removed 3 bases at V and 4 bases at J, leaving 0 bases unmatched. Germline V gene data show CDR1 as MRHNA and CDR2 as SNTAGT.

This clonotype was recorded a few times. The chain couples TRBV5-8 to TRBJ1-1; D perhaps matches TRBD1 (5 bases). CDR1 SGHTS and CDR2 YDEGEE come from the germline V gene. CDR3 length equals 15 residues. Trimming took off 0 bases at V and 0 bases at J, with 9 bases between the two ends. The CDR3 protein is CASSLEGRMNTEAFF. In nucleotides, the CDR3 is TGTGCCAGCAGCTTGGAGGGGAGGATGAACACTGAAGCTTTCTTT.

This clonotype came up many times. This chain joins TRBV19 and TRBJ1-4, with D perhaps TRBD1 (5 bases). The length of the CDR3 is 15 residues. Between the trimmed V and J ends, which lost 3 bases and 0 bases, there was a span of 8 bases. CDR1 is LNHDA, CDR2 SQIVND, per germline (reference sequence). This chain's CDR3 is CASSIGTATNEKLFF. CDR3 bases: TGTGCCAGTAGTATCGGGACGGCAACTAATGAAAAACTGTTTTTT.

CDR3 sequence (DNA): TGTGCCACCAGCAGCATGACTAGCGGGGGCCACTCCTACAATGAGCAGTTCTTC. This encodes CATSSMTSGGHSYNEQFF. This chain links TRBV15 with TRBJ2-1; 12 nucleotides align to TRBD2. Germline CDR1 reads LNHNV; CDR2 reads YYDKDF (reference sequence). Trimming cost V 3 bases and J 0 bases; bases outside gene matches: 6. CDR3 length: 18 amino acids.

The CDR3: CAISGDSSGQPQHF. In nucleotides, the CDR3 is TGTGCCATCAGCGGGGACTCTAGCGGTCAGCCCCAGCATTTT. This chain links TRBV10-3 with TRBJ1-5, with D possibly matching TRBD1 (5 bases). CDR1 and CDR2 from the germline V gene are ENHRY and SYGVKD. The CDR3 covers 14 residues. Trimming shortened V by 6 bases and J by 6 bases, and 15 bases separated the two germline ends.

This clonotype was observed a few times. The DNA of the CDR3 is TGTGCCAGCAGCTTGCGAGTTTACGACACCGGGGAGCTGTTTTTT. Amino acids: CASSLRVYDTGELFF. The chain uses TRBV5-6 and TRBJ2-2; D is uncertain. Trimming stripped 1 base from V and 3 bases from J, with 10 bases between. The CDR3 has 15 residues. Germline V lookup: CDR1 SGHDT, CDR2 YYEEEE.